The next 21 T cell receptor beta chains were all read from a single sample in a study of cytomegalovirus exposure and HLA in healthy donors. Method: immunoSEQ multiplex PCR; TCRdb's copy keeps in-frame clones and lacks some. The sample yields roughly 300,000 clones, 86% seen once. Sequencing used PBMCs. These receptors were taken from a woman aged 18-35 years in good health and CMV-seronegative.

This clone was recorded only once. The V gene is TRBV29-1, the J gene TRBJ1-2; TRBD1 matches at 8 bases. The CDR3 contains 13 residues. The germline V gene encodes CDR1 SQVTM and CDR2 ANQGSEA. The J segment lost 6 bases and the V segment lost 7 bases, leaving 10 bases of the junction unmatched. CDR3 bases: TGCAGCGCAGGAATCCCAGGGGGCAATGGCTACACCTTC. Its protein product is CSAGIPGGNGYTF.

The DNA for the CDR3 is TGTGCCAGCAGCTTTCGGGACGAGCAGTACTTC. It is translated as CASSFRDEQYF. The chain is built from TRBV7-2 and TRBJ2-7; D is unresolved. The CDR3 covers 11 residues. Germline V gives CDR1 SGHTA, CDR2 FQGNSA. The V end lost 3 bases, the J end lost 5 bases, and 5 bases lay between the germline ends.

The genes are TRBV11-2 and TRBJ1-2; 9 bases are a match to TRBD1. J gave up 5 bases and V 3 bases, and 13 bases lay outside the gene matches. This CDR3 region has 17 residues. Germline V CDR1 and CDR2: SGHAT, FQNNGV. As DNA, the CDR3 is TGTGCCAGCAGCTTGGCGGGGGACAGGGTGGGAATATATGGCTACACCTTC. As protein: CASSLAGDRVGIYGYTF.

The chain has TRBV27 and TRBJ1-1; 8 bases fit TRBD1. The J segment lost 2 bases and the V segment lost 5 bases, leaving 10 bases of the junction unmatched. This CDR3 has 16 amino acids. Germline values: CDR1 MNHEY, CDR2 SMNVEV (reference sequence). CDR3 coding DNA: TGTGCCAGCAGTCCCATCGGACAGGGAGGAAACACTGAAGCTTTCTTT. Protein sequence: CASSPIGQGGNTEAFF.

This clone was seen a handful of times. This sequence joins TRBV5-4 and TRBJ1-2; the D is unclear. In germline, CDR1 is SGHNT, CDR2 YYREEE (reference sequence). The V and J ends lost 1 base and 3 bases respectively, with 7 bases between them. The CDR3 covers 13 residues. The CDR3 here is CASSLPPYYGYTF. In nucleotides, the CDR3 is TGTGCCAGCAGCTTGCCCCCATACTATGGCTACACCTTC.

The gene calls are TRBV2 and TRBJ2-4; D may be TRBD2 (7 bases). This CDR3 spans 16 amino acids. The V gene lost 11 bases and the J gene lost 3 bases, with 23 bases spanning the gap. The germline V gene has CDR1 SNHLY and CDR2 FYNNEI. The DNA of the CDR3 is TGTGCCGGGGGGGCAGGAGAGCCCTTCGGCAAAAACATTCAGTACTTC. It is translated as CAGGAGEPFGKNIQYF.

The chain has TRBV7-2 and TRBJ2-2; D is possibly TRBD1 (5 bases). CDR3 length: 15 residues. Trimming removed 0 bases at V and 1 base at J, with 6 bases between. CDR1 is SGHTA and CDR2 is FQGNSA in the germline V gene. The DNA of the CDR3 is TGTGCCAGCAGCTTAGCGGACATGAACACCGGGGAGCTGTTTTTT. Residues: CASSLADMNTGELFF.

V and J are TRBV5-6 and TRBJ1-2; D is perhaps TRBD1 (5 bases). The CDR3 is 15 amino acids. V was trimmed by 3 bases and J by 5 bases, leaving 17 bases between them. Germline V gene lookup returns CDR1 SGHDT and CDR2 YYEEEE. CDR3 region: CASSSDPGRGYGYTF. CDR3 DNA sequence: TGTGCCAGCAGCTCTGACCCAGGTCGGGGGTATGGCTACACCTTC.

The CDR3 region is CASSVGQGRTEAFF. CDR3 DNA: TGTGCCAGCAGTGTGGGACAGGGGAGGACTGAAGCTTTCTTT. The genes are TRBV2 and TRBJ1-1, with TRBD1 matching over 10 bases. V lost 4 bases and J lost 5; bases outside the gene matches: 4. Germline CDR1 and CDR2: SNHLY and FYNNEI. There are 14 residues in the CDR3.

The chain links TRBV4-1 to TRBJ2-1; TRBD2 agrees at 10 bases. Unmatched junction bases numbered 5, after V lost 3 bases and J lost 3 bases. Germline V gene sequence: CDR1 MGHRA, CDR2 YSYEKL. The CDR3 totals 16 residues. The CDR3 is CASSQEGLAIYNEQFF. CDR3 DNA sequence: TGCGCCAGCAGCCAGGAGGGACTAGCGATCTACAATGAGCAGTTCTTC.

CDR3 in amino acids: CASSLVGTSVGTDTQYF. DNA for the CDR3: TGCGCCAGCAGCTTGGTTGGGACTAGCGTAGGAACAGATACGCAGTATTTT. This rearrangement joins TRBV5-1 to TRBJ2-3; 10 bases match TRBD2. V lost 0 bases, J lost 3 bases, and 7 bases stayed unmatched. Germline lookup yields CDR1 SGHRS and CDR2 YFSETQ. This CDR3 contains 17 residues.

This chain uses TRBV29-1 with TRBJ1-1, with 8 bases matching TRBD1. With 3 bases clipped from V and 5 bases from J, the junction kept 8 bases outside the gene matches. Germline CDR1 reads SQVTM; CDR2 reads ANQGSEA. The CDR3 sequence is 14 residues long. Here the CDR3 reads CSVDGQGGLTEAFF. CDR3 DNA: TGCAGCGTTGATGGACAGGGAGGATTAACTGAAGCTTTCTTT. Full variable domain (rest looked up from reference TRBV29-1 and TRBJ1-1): SAVISQKPSRDICQRGTSLTIQCQVDSQVTMMFWYRQQPGQSLTLIATANQGSEATYESGFVIDKFPISRPNLTFSTLTVSNMSPEDSSIYLCSVDGQGGLTEAFFGQGTRLTVV.

This chain's CDR3 is CASSPLGTGSGNTIYF. CDR3 bases: TGTGCCAGCTCACCACTCGGGACAGGTTCTGGAAACACCATATATTTT. The genes are TRBV18 and TRBJ1-3, with 8 bases identical to TRBD1. Germline loops: CDR1 KGHSH, CDR2 LQKENI. This CDR3 spans 16 amino acids. Trimming removed 1 base from V and 1 base from J; junction bases left unmatched: 3.

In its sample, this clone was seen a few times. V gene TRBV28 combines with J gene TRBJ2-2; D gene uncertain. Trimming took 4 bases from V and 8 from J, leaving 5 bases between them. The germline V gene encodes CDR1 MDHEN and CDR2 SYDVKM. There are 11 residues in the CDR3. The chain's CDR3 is CASSWAGELFF. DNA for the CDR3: TGTGCCAGCAGTTGGGCTGGGGAGCTGTTTTTT. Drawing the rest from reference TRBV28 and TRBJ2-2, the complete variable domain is DVKVTQSSRYLVKRTGEKVFLECVQDMDHENMFWYRQDPGLGLRLIYFSYDVKMKEKGDIPEGYSVSREKKERFSLILESASTNQTSMYLCASSWAGELFFGEGSRLTVL.

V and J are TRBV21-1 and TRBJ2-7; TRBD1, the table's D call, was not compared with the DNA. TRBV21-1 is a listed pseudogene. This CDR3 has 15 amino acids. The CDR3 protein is CASSSSGTRGGEQYF. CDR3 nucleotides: TGTGCCAGCAGCTCCTCCGGGACAAGAGGCGGCGAGCAGTACTTC.

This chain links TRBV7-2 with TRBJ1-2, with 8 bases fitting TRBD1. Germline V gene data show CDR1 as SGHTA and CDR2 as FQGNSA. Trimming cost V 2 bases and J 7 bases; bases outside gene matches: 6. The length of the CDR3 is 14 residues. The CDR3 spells CASSLSGGEGGYTF. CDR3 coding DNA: TGTGCCAGCAGCTTATCAGGGGGCGAAGGTGGCTACACCTTC. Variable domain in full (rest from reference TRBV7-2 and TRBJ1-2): GAGVSQSPSNKVTEKGKDVELRCDPISGHTALYWYRQSLGQGLEFLIYFQGNSAPDKSGLPSDRFSAERTGGSVSTLTIQRTQQEDSAVYLCASSLSGGEGGYTFGSGTRLTVV.

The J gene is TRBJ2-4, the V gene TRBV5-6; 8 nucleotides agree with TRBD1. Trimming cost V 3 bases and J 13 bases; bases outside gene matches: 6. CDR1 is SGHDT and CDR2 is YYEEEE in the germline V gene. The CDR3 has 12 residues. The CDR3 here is CASSSTGAHQYF. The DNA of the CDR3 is TGTGCCAGCAGCTCGACAGGGGCCCACCAGTACTTC.

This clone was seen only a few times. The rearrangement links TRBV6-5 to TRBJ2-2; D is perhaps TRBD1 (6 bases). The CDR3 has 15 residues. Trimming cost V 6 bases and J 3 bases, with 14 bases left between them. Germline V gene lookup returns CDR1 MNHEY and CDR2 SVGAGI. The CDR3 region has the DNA TGTGCCAGCAGATACGGACAGCAGGACACCGGGGAGCTGTTTTTT. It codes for CASRYGQQDTGELFF.

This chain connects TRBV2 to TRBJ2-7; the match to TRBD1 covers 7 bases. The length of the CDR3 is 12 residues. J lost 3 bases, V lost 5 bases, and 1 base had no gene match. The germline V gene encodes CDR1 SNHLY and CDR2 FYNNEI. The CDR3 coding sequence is TGTGCCAGCAGTCAGGGGGTCTACGAGCAGTACTTC. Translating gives CASSQGVYEQYF.

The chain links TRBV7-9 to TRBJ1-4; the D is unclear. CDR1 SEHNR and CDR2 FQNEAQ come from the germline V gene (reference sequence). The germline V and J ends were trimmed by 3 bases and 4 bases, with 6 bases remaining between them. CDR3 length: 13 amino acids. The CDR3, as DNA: TGTGCCAGCAGCTTCACGGGTAATGAAAAACTGTTTTTT. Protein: CASSFTGNEKLFF. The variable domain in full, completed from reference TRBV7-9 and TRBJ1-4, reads DTGVSQNPRHKITKRGQNVTFRCDPISEHNRLYWYRQTLGQGPEFLTYFQNEAQLEKSRLLSDRFSAERPKGSFSTLEIQRTEQGDSAMYLCASSFTGNEKLFFGSGTQLSVL.

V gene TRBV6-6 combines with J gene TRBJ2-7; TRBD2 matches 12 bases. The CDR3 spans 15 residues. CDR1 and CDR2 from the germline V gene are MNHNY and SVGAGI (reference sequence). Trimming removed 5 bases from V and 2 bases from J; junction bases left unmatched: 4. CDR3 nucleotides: TGTGCCAGCAGTAAAACTAGCGGGGGGACCTACGAGCAGTACTTC. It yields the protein CASSKTSGGTYEQYF.